This T cell receptor beta chain was recovered during a study of blood T cell repertoires in COVID-19. The overall study: Samples representing acute and convalescent COVID-19 were sourced from the United States, Italy and Spain. T cells, B-cell-depleted T cells, or PBMCs supplied cDNA or gDNA.

CDR1 is MNHEY and CDR2 is SVGAGI in the germline V gene. CDR3 length: 14 amino acids. Trimming stripped 6 bases from V and 5 bases from J, with 16 bases between. Authors' analysis steps: Researchers report that nucleated cell counts were estimated from reference gene primer amplification. The data were produced by immunoSEQ multiplex PCR, yet TCRdb's version contains in-frame clones alone and is incomplete. That table gives V, J and clone size, and the DNA gave D and trimming. The table lists 70,000 to 85,000 clones, roughly four fifths of them singletons. The specimen was peripheral blood. The receptor comes from a man between 60 and 75 years old with acute or convalescent COVID-19. The chain couples TRBV6-5 to TRBJ1-1; a weak D match, TRBD1 (5 bases). The CDR3 is CASRPRAVGTEAFF. Written as DNA, the CDR3 is TGTGCCAGCAGGCCCAGGGCCGTAGGAACTGAAGCTTTCTTT.